The source of this T cell receptor (beta chain) is a study of T cells after yellow fever vaccination. TCRdb reanalysed the 5' RACE reads using MiXCR and keeps one entry per CDR3 protein. This table has hundreds of thousands of distinct CDR3 sequences, roughly 14% appearing once. Regarding the study as a whole: Clones from primary vaccination mostly reappeared after the booster (over 95% CD4, roughly 87% CD8).

This clonotype showed up just a few times. The antigen remains undetermined. This CDR3 is 17 amino acids long. J lost 5 bases, V lost 4 bases, and 10 bases had no gene match. Germline assignment: CDR1 KGHDR and CDR2 SFDVKD. This chain links TRBV24-1 with TRBJ2-2; 9 bases line up with TRBD1. Source: PBMCs, taken on the day of the yellow fever booster vaccination. The receptor was derived from a young man who received the YFV17D yellow fever vaccine. The CDR3 region has the DNA TGTGCCACCAGTGACCGGGGACAGGGAGGGGTGACCGGGGAGCTGTTTTTT. It translates to CATSDRGQGGVTGELFF.